This T cell receptor beta chain appears in the sequencing data of a study of cytomegalovirus exposure and HLA in healthy donors. Findings and limits, study-wide: A later analysis found TCR association rates differed by HLA locus, highest for DRB1 and lowest for HLA-C.

PCR used 60 Vbeta primers and 13 Jbeta primers. Profiled with immunoSEQ multiplex PCR; TCRdb holds only in-frame clones, not every one. The repertoire consists of over 200,000 clones, with over 65% occurring once and the leading ten covering around 1.2%. Nobody wrote down the CMV serostatus of this donor. This clone occurred once. No antigen is known for it. V was trimmed by 5 bases and J by 4 bases, leaving 15 bases between them. CDR1 PRHDT and CDR2 FYEKMQ come from the germline V gene (reference sequence). There are 15 residues in the CDR3. The sample comprised PBMCs. J is TRBJ2-1 and V is TRBV13; perhaps TRBD1 as D (8 bases). This sequence originates from a human donor in good health. CDR3 in amino acids: CASSQTGGGYNEQFF. The CDR3 DNA sequence: TGTGCCAGCAGCCAAACAGGGGGAGGGTACAATGAGCAGTTCTTC. Full variable domain (remainder filled in from reference TRBV13 and TRBJ2-1): AAGVIQSPRHLIKEKRETATLKCYPIPRHDTVYWYQQGPGQDPQFLISFYEKMQSDKGSIPDRFSAQQFSDYHSELNMSSLELGDSALYFCASSQTGGGYNEQFFGPGTRLTVL.